This T cell receptor (beta chain) was found in a study of blood T cell repertoires in COVID-19. Study-wide context: Acute-phase and convalescent COVID-19 samples originated in the United States, Italy and Spain. T cells, B-cell-depleted T cells, or PBMCs supplied cDNA or gDNA.

Data came from immunoSEQ multiplex PCR; TCRdb stores just in-frame clones and leaves some out. The sample records around 100,000 clones, 65% to 85% being singletons. This CDR3 is built from 12 residues. Germline V gene lookup returns CDR1 GTSNPN and CDR2 SVGIG (reference sequence). Source material: peripheral blood. J is TRBJ1-1 and V is TRBV30, with no clear D. This receptor was obtained from a man between 60 and 75 years old with acute or convalescent COVID-19. CDR3 protein: CALKRDHTEAFF. In DNA, the CDR3 is TGTGCTCTAAAGAGGGATCACACTGAAGCTTTCTTT.